This passage covers 30 T cell receptor beta chains from one sample sequenced in a study of T-cell memory formation after mild COVID-19. TCRdb passed the 5' RACE reads through MiXCR, listing each CDR3 protein once. The sample has about 130,000 distinct CDR3 sequences; roughly 6% are singletons. The sequenced material came from PBMCs or a T cell subset sorted from them (not recorded which). These receptors came from an adult woman who had mild COVID-19 (a few samples of this study predate the infection). Cell type and time point are not known.

The sample holds many counts of this clonotype. The chain joins TRBV7-3 to TRBJ2-7; 7 nucleotides align to TRBD2. Unmatched junction bases numbered 3, after V lost 4 bases and J lost 6 bases. The CDR3 is made up of 12 amino acids. The germline V gene encodes CDR1 SGHTA and CDR2 FQGTGA. CDR3 sequence: CASSYWEGEQYF. The CDR3 DNA reads TGTGCCAGCAGCTATTGGGAGGGCGAGCAGTACTTC.

This rearrangement joins TRBV4-1 to TRBJ2-7, with D perhaps TRBD2 (6 bases). Germline V gene lookup returns CDR1 MGHRA and CDR2 YSYEKL. The CDR3 runs 16 residues. V was pared by 0 bases and J by 4 bases, with 16 bases between. CDR3 bases: TGCGCCAGCAGCCAAGATAGGGCGGGATCAGGGTACGAGCAGTACTTC. This codes for CASSQDRAGSGYEQYF.

This clonotype showed up many times. The genes are TRBV5-6 and TRBJ2-5; 8 nucleotides line up with TRBD2. This CDR3 spans 16 amino acids. The V gene end was trimmed by 0 bases and the J gene end by 5 bases; junction bases not matched to a gene: 9. Germline V lookup: CDR1 SGHDT, CDR2 YYEEEE. This chain's CDR3 is CASSLALGLEGETQYF. The CDR3 DNA reads TGTGCCAGCAGCTTGGCCTTGGGACTAGAAGGCGAGACCCAGTACTTC.

This clonotype was observed a few times. V is TRBV3-1 and J is TRBJ1-3, with 7 nucleotides matching TRBD1. The germline V gene has CDR1 LGHDT and CDR2 YNNKEL (reference sequence). V lost 4 bases and J lost 3; bases outside the gene matches: 3. The CDR3 runs 14 residues. CDR3 protein: CASSRDRVGNTIYF. CDR3 bases: TGTGCCAGCAGCCGCGACAGGGTTGGAAACACCATATATTTT.

This clonotype was recorded at least ten times. V usage is TRBV7-8 and J usage is TRBJ2-7; TRBD1 is a possible D gene (6 bases). The CDR3 sequence is 13 residues long. V was cut by 5 bases and J by 4 bases, with 12 bases left in between. Looked up from germline, CDR1 is SGHVS and CDR2 is FQNEAQ. The CDR3, as DNA: TGTGCCAGCAGCATCGGGACACCTTACGAGCAGTACTTC. It translates to CASSIGTPYEQYF.

This clonotype was picked up a small number of times. This chain connects TRBV7-3 to TRBJ2-3, with 9 positions matching TRBD2. V lost 5 bases and J lost 0; bases outside the gene matches: 9. The CDR3 is made up of 17 amino acids. Per the germline V gene, CDR1 is SGHTA and CDR2 is FQGTGA. The CDR3 reads CASSLSGSHTSTDTQYF. DNA of the CDR3: TGTGCCAGCAGCCTTAGCGGGAGTCATACTAGCACAGATACGCAGTATTTT.

This rearrangement joins TRBV7-2 to TRBJ2-5; a possible D gene is TRBD1 (6 bases). The J call may be wrong; the DNA end is better matched by TRBJ2-7. The CDR3 is made up of 16 amino acids. The germline V gene has CDR1 SGHTA and CDR2 FQGNSA. CDR3 in amino acids: CASSLLANRATYEQYF. The CDR3 DNA reads TGTGCCAGCAGCCTCCTAGCAAACAGGGCAACCTACGAGCAGTACTTC.

This clonotype was observed at least ten times. The V call is TRBV5-6, the J call TRBJ1-1; D ambiguous. The CDR3 totals 13 residues. Per germline, CDR1 SGHDT and CDR2 YYEEEE. Deletions cut 2 bases from V and 8 bases from J, with 13 bases between. In nucleotides, the CDR3 is TGTGCCAGCAGCTTCGGAGCGGGAGGGGAAGCTTTCTTT. This gives the protein CASSFGAGGEAFF.

This clonotype was seen a few times. V usage is TRBV29-1 and J usage is TRBJ2-7, with no clear D. V was cut by 4 bases and J by 2 bases, with 12 bases left in between. The CDR3 extends over 13 amino acids. Germline CDR1 reads SQVTM; CDR2 reads ANQGSEA. Here the CDR3 DNA reads TGCAGCGTTGTCAGTCCTCGACCCTACGAGCAGTACTTC. Its protein product is CSVVSPRPYEQYF.

This clonotype was observed at least ten times. The chain links TRBV3-1 to TRBJ2-7, with D hard to call. Trimming removed 4 bases from V and 1 base from J, with 11 bases in between. The CDR3 loop spans 14 amino acids. Germline assignment: CDR1 LGHDT and CDR2 YNNKEL (reference sequence). In DNA, the CDR3 is TGTGCCAGCAGCCCCCGTCTCGGATCCTACGAGCAGTACTTC. The encoded protein is CASSPRLGSYEQYF.

Points on this clonotype: With a much larger clone just one base away, this may be a read error. The V gene is TRBV19, the J gene TRBJ1-1; the D is unclear. CDR3 length: 14 residues. V gave up 3 bases and J gave up 0 bases, with 8 bases separating them. Germline V gene data show CDR1 as LNHDA and CDR2 as SQIVND (reference sequence). The DNA of the CDR3 is TGTGCCAGTAGTATTGGCCAGGTGAACACTGAAGCTTTCTTT. It specifies CASSIGQVNTEAFF.

The CDR3 coding sequence is TGCGCCAGCAGCCTGGCAACCGACCGGAACACTGAAGCTTTCTTT. This sequence encodes CASSLATDRNTEAFF. The chain has TRBV23-1 and TRBJ1-1; D is uncertain. TRBV23-1 is an ORF; its function is uncertain. The ends were cut back, 6 bases at V and 1 base at J, with 15 bases in the middle. This CDR3 has 15 residues.

Only a few counts were recorded for this clonotype. The chain uses TRBV12-3 or TRBV12-4 and TRBJ2-2; 15 bases are shared with TRBD2. CDR3 size: 16 residues. Trimming took 3 bases from V and 6 from J; bases not matched to a gene: 2. The CDR3 sequence: CASSLGLAGGPGELFF. DNA of the CDR3: TGTGCCAGCAGTTTGGGACTAGCGGGAGGTCCCGGGGAGCTGTTTTTT.

This clonotype was observed many times. V and J are TRBV29-1 and TRBJ1-1; D not resolved. CDR1 and CDR2 from the germline V gene are SQVTM and ANQGSEA. CDR3 size: 13 residues. Deletions cut 7 bases from V and 0 bases from J, with 12 bases between. In DNA, the CDR3 is TGCAGCGGGAGATCCCCGATGAACACTGAAGCTTTCTTT. Translation: CSGRSPMNTEAFF.

This clonotype appeared many times. The rearrangement uses TRBV5-1 and TRBJ1-2, with 8 bases lining up with TRBD1. From germline, CDR1 is SGHRS and CDR2 YFSETQ. V trimming: 2 bases; J trimming: 1 base; junction bases outside the gene matches: 4. The CDR3 spans 15 residues. The CDR3 coding sequence is TGCGCCAGCAGCTTAGGACAGGGTATTAACTATGGCTACACCTTC. This codes for CASSLGQGINYGYTF.

The V and J genes are TRBV29-1 and TRBJ1-1; D gene ambiguous. The V end lost 5 bases, the J end lost 4 bases, and 14 bases lay between the germline ends. Germline V gene lookup returns CDR1 SQVTM and CDR2 ANQGSEA. The CDR3 runs to 13 residues. Here the CDR3 DNA reads TGCAGCGTTAAAATTGTGACGGGCACTGAAGCTTTCTTT. Amino acids: CSVKIVTGTEAFF.

Concerning this clonotype: The CDR3 ends on some other residue instead of the conserved phenylalanine or tryptophan, so this is likely a read error. In nucleotides, the CDR3 is TGTGCCACCAGTGATTCTAGTCACAAAAACATTCAGTACTAC. Protein: CATSDSSHKNIQYY. V is TRBV24-1 and J is TRBJ2-4; no reliable D call. CDR1 KGHDR and CDR2 SFDVKD come from the germline V gene. V shed 2 bases and J shed 3 bases, with 7 bases lying between them. This CDR3 is built from 14 residues.

The chain links TRBV7-9 to TRBJ2-1; tentatively, D is TRBD1 (5 bases). The CDR3 runs to 12 residues. V shed 2 bases and J shed 14 bases, with 13 bases lying between them. Germline V CDR1 and CDR2: SEHNR, FQNEAQ (reference sequence). CDR3 sequence reads: CASSLRGSQKFF. Written as DNA, the CDR3 is TGTGCCAGCAGCTTAAGGGGTAGTCAGAAGTTCTTC. The whole variable domain, remainder taken from reference TRBV7-9 and TRBJ2-1, is DTGVSQNPRHKITKRGQNVTFRCDPISEHNRLYWYRQTLGQGPEFLTYFQNEAQLEKSRLLSDRFSAERPKGSFSTLEIQRTEQGDSAMYLCASSLRGSQKFFGPGTRLTVL.

This clonotype was detected many times. V gene TRBV6-5 combines with J gene TRBJ2-7, with 10 positions matching TRBD2. The CDR3 has 15 residues. The ends lost 8 bases at V and 3 bases at J; junction bases unmatched: 10. Per the germline V gene, CDR1 is MNHEY and CDR2 is SVGAGI. The CDR3 loop is CASGWTSGRGYEQYF. The CDR3 bases are TGTGCCAGCGGATGGACTAGCGGCAGAGGCTACGAGCAGTACTTC.

This chain joins TRBV20-1 and TRBJ2-3, with 7 bases aligning to TRBD1. Germline CDR1 DFQATT, CDR2 SNEGSKA (reference sequence). After removal of 8 bases from V and 2 bases from J, the junction contained 7 bases not matched to a gene. CDR3 length: 13 residues. CDR3 loop: CSKTGLITDTQYF. The CDR3 DNA is TGCAGTAAGACAGGGCTGATCACAGATACGCAGTATTTT.

The gene calls are TRBV10-3 and TRBJ1-2, with TRBD1 identical over 9 bases. Germline trimming cut 6 bases from V and 0 bases from J; bases unmatched to any gene: 5. This CDR3 spans 15 amino acids. CDR1 is ENHRY and CDR2 is SYGVKD in the germline V gene. The CDR3 spells CAISPQGASNYGYTF. For the CDR3, the DNA is TGTGCCATCAGCCCACAGGGGGCTTCTAACTATGGCTACACCTTC.

This clonotype appeared many times. The chain has TRBV29-1 and TRBJ2-1; 13 bases map to TRBD2. The CDR3 loop spans 14 amino acids. V lost 7 bases, J lost 10 bases, and 10 bases stayed unmatched. Looked up from germline, CDR1 is SQVTM and CDR2 is ANQGSEA. CDR3 sequence reads: CSGGTSGRAGEQFF. CDR3 sequence (DNA): TGCAGCGGGGGAACTAGCGGGAGGGCGGGAGAGCAGTTCTTC.

V is TRBV19 and J is TRBJ1-3; the D gene is possibly TRBD1 (6 bases). Germline lookup yields CDR1 LNHDA and CDR2 SQIVND (reference sequence). V was cut by 5 bases and J by 0 bases, with 14 bases left in between. CDR3 length: 16 residues. The CDR3 DNA follows: TGTGCCAGTAGTTCCGACAGGACCCACTCTGGAAACACCATATATTTT. Its translation is CASSSDRTHSGNTIYF.

The chain joins TRBV5-1 to TRBJ2-5, with TRBD2 matching 9 bases. This CDR3 has 15 amino acids. Trimming took 4 bases from V and 5 from J; bases not matched to a gene: 9. The germline gives CDR1 SGHRS, CDR2 YFSETQ. This chain's CDR3 is CASSPGTSRQETQYF. Here the CDR3 DNA reads TGCGCCAGCAGCCCCGGGACTAGCCGTCAGGAGACCCAGTACTTC.

The rearrangement joins TRBV6-6 to TRBJ1-1; 7 nucleotides agree with TRBD1. This CDR3 has 15 residues. Germline values: CDR1 MNHNY, CDR2 SVGAGI (reference sequence). Unmatched junction bases numbered 8, after V lost 6 bases and J lost 1 base. The CDR3 sequence: CASRGTVSTNTEAFF. In DNA, the CDR3 is TGTGCCAGCAGGGGGACAGTTTCGACGAACACTGAAGCTTTCTTT.

The genes are TRBV27 and TRBJ2-7; 8 nucleotides line up with TRBD1. Germline assignment: CDR1 MNHEY and CDR2 SMNVEV (reference sequence). The J segment lost 9 bases and the V segment lost 11 bases, leaving 12 bases of the junction unmatched. This CDR3 has 12 residues. The DNA of the CDR3 is TGTGCCTCCCGGGACAGGTCCCAGCGGCAGTACTTC. Protein product: CASRDRSQRQYF.

The V gene is TRBV5-1, the J gene TRBJ2-3; tentative D call: TRBD2 (6 bases). Germline CDR1 and CDR2: SGHRS and YFSETQ. This CDR3 is 15 amino acids long. V was pared by 1 base and J by 5 bases, with 14 bases between. Written as DNA, the CDR3 is TGCGCCAGCAGCTTGCAAATTGGAGGGATAGATACGCAGTATTTT. Translated: CASSLQIGGIDTQYF.

This clonotype was seen a handful of times. This sequence joins TRBV7-9 and TRBJ2-3; D might be TRBD1 (5 bases). Between the trimmed V and J ends, which lost 1 base and 3 bases, there was a span of 14 bases. This CDR3 region has 16 residues. Germline V lookup: CDR1 SEHNR, CDR2 FQNEAQ (reference sequence). The CDR3 DNA reads as TGTGCCAGCAGCTTAGGAACAGGTAGTAATACAGATACGCAGTATTTT. Translating gives CASSLGTGSNTDTQYF.

Ten or more counts support this clonotype. The chain is built from TRBV7-2 and TRBJ2-1; no reliable D call. Per germline, CDR1 SGHTA and CDR2 FQGNSA. The V and J ends lost 4 bases and 4 bases respectively, with 14 bases between them. The CDR3 runs to 15 residues. The CDR3 here is CASSSASVSYNEQFF. The CDR3 nucleotides are TGTGCCAGCAGCTCAGCGTCCGTCTCTTACAATGAGCAGTTCTTC.

This sequence joins TRBV5-1 and TRBJ2-3; 8 bases are shared with TRBD2. The CDR3 sequence is 18 residues long. Trimming at V came to 5 bases and at J to 0 bases, leaving 14 bases not matched to a gene. Germline-derived CDR1 and CDR2 are SGHRS and YFSETQ. CDR3 DNA: TGCGCCAGCAGAACCCCAGCGGGGGCTAGTCTTAGCACAGATACGCAGTATTTT. Translating it yields CASRTPAGASLSTDTQYF.